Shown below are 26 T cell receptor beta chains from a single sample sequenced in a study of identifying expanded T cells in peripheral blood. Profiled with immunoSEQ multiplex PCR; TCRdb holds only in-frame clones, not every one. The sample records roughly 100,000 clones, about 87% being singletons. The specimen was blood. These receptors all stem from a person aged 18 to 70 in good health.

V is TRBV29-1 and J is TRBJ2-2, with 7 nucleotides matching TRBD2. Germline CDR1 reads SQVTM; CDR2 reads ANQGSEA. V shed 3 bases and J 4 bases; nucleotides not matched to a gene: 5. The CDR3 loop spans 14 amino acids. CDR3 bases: TGCAGCGTTGATCGAGGGAGGGGCACCGGGGAGCTGTTTTTT. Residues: CSVDRGRGTGELFF.

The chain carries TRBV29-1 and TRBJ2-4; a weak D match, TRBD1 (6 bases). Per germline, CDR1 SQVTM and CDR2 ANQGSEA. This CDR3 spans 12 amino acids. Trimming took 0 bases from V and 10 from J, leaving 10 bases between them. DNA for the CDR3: TGCAGCGTTGAAGATGAGGGGACAATTCAGTACTTC. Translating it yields CSVEDEGTIQYF.

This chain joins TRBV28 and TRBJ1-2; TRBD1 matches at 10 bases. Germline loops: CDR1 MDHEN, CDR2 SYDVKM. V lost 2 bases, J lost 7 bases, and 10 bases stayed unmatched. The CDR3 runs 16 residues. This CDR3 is CASSLIETGGLGGYTF. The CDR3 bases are TGTGCCAGCAGTTTAATCGAGACAGGGGGCTTAGGTGGCTACACCTTC.

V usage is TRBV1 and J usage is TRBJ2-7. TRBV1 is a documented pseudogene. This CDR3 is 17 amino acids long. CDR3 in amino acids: CTSSRRKVHVSSYEQYF. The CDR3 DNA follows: TGCACCAGCAGCCGCCGTAAAGTACATGTTAGCTCCTACGAGCAGTACTTC.

This CDR3 is CSVARGQETQYF. The CDR3 region has the DNA TGCAGCGTTGCTCGCGGCCAAGAGACCCAGTACTTC. The chain carries TRBV29-1 and TRBJ2-5; no firm D call. The germline CDR1 and CDR2 sequences are SQVTM and ANQGSEA. The CDR3 runs 12 residues. The germline V and J ends were trimmed by 4 bases and 1 base, with 7 bases remaining between them.

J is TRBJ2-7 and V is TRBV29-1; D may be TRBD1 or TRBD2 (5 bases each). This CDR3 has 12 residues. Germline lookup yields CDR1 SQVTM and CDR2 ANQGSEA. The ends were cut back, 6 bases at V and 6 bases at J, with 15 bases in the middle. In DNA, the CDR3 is TGCAGCGTCGCCGAGGGACGGGGCGAGCAGTACTTC. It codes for CSVAEGRGEQYF.

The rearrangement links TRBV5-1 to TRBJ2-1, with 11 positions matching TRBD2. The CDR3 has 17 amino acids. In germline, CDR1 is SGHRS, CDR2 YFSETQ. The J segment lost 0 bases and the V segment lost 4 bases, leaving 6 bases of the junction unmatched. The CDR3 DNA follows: TGCGCCAGCAGCGGGGGACTAGCGGCCAGCTCCTACAATGAGCAGTTCTTC. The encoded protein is CASSGGLAASSYNEQFF.

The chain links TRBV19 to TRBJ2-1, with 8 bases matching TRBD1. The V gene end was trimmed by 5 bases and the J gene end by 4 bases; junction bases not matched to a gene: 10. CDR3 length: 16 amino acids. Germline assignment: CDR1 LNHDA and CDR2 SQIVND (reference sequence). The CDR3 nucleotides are TGTGCCAGTAGTGTCGGCGTCGGGACAGGATACAATGAGCAGTTCTTC. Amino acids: CASSVGVGTGYNEQFF.

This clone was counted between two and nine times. This CDR3 is CASSKGLAGGSRETQYF. The CDR3 DNA reads as TGTGCCAGCAGTAAGGGACTAGCGGGAGGCAGCCGAGAGACCCAGTACTTC. The J gene is TRBJ2-5, the V gene TRBV25-1, with 15 nucleotides matching TRBD2. Germline V lookup: CDR1 MGHDK, CDR2 SYGVNS. This CDR3 has 17 amino acids. J lost 4 bases, V lost 5 bases, and 8 bases had no gene match.

CDR3 bases: TGCGCCAGCAGCCAATCAGGTCTAGCAGCGATCACAGATACGCAGTATTTT. Residues: CASSQSGLAAITDTQYF. This chain connects TRBV4-1 to TRBJ2-3; D perhaps matches TRBD2 (5 bases). CDR3 length: 17 amino acids. The germline V gene encodes CDR1 MGHRA and CDR2 YSYEKL. The germline V and J ends were trimmed by 2 bases and 2 bases, with 17 bases remaining between them.

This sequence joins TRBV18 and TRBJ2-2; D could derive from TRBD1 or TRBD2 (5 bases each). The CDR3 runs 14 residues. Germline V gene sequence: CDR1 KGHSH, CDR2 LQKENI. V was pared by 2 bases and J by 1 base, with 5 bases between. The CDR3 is CASSPGGNTGELFF. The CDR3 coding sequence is TGTGCCAGCTCACCAGGGGGGAACACCGGGGAGCTGTTTTTT.

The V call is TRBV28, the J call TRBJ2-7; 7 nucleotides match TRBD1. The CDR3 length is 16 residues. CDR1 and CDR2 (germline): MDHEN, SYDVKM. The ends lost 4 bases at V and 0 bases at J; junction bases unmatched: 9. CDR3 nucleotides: TGTGCCAGCAGTTGGGACAGCTTCCCCAGCTCCTACGAGCAGTACTTC. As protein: CASSWDSFPSSYEQYF.

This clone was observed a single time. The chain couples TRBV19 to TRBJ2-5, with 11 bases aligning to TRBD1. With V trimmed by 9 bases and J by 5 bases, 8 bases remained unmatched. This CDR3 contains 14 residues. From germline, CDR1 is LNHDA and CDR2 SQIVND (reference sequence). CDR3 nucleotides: TGTGCCAGCCGGGACAGGGGGACGGGTGAGACCCAGTACTTC. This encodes CASRDRGTGETQYF.

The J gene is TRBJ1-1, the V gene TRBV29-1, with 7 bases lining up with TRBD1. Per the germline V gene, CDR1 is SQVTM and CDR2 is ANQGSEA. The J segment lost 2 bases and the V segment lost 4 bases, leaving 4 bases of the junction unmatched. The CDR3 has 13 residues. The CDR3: CSVGGDSNTEAFF. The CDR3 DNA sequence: TGCAGCGTTGGAGGGGACAGTAACACTGAAGCTTTCTTT.

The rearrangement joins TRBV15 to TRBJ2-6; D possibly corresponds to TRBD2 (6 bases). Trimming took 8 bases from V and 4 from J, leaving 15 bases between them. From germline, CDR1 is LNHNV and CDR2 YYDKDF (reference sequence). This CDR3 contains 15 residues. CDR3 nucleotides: TGTGCCACCGACCGCGGGGTTCCCGGGGCCAACGTCCTGACTTTC. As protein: CATDRGVPGANVLTF.

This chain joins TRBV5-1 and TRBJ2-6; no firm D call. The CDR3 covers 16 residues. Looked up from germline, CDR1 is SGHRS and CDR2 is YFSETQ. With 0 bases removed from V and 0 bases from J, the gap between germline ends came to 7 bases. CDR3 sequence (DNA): TGCGCCAGCAGCTTGGAGGGCTTCTCTGGGGCCAACGTCCTGACTTTC. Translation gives CASSLEGFSGANVLTF.

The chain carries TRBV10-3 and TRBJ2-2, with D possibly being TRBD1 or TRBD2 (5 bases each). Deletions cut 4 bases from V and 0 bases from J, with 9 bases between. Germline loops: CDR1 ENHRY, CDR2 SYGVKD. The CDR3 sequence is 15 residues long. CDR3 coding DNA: TGTGCCATCAGTGGGGGACCGACGAACACCGGGGAGCTGTTTTTT. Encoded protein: CAISGGPTNTGELFF.

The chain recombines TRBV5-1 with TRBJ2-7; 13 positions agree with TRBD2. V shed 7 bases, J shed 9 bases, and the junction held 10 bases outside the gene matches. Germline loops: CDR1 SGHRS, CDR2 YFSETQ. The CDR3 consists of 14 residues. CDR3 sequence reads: CASAVGTSGEVQYF. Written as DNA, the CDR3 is TGCGCCAGCGCCGTCGGGACTAGCGGGGAGGTGCAGTACTTC.

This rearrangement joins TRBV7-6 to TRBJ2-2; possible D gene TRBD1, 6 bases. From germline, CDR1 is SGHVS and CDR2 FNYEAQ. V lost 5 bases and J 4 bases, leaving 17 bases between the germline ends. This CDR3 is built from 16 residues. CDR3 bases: TGTGCCAGCAGCCCAAAACAGGGCACGGCCACCGGGGAGCTGTTTTTT. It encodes CASSPKQGTATGELFF.

The DNA for the CDR3 is TGTGCCATCAGTTCAGGGACTAGCGGGGTTCACAAAAACATTCAGTACTTC. Protein sequence: CAISSGTSGVHKNIQYF. This chain uses TRBV10-3 with TRBJ2-4; 13 bases match TRBD2. Trimming removed 5 bases from V and 3 bases from J; junction bases left unmatched: 7. Germline CDR1 and CDR2: ENHRY and SYGVKD. The CDR3 totals 17 residues.

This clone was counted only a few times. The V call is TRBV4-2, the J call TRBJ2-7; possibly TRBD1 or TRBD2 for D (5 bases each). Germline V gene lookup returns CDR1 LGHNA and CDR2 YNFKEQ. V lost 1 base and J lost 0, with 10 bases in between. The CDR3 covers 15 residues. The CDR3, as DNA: TGTGCCAGCAGCCAAGGAGGGGCAAGCTCCTACGAGCAGTACTTC. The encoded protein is CASSQGGASSYEQYF.

The DNA for the CDR3 is TGTGCCAGCAGCTTAAGGCGGGACAATGAGCAGTTCTTC. It yields the protein CASSLRRDNEQFF. V is TRBV11-3 and J is TRBJ2-1; TRBD2 might be the D (5 bases). V lost 2 bases and J lost 5, with 7 bases in between. Germline-derived CDR1 and CDR2 are SGHNT and YENEEA. The CDR3 is made up of 13 amino acids.

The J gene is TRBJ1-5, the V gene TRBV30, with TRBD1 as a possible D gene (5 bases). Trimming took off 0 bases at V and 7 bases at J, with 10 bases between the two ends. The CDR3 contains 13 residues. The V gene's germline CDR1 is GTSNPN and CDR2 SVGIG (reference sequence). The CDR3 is CAWSVQDRQPQHF. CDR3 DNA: TGTGCCTGGAGTGTACAGGATCGCCAGCCCCAGCATTTT.

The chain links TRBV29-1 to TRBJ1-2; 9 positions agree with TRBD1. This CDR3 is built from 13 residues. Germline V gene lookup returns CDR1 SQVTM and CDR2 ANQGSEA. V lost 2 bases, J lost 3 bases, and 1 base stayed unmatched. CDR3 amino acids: CSVERDRDYGYTF. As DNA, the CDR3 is TGCAGCGTTGAAAGGGACAGGGACTATGGCTACACCTTC.

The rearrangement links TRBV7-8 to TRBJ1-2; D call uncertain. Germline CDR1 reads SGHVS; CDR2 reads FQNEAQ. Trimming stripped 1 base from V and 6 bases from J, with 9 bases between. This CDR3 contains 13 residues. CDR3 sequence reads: CASSLVASNGYTF. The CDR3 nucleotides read TGTGCCAGCAGCTTAGTAGCATCCAATGGCTACACCTTC.

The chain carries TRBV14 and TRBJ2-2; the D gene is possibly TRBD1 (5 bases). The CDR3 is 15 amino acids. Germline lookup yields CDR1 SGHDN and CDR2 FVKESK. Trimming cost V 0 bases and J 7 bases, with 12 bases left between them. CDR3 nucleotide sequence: TGTGCCAGCAGCCAAGAACGAAGACAGCGCGGGGAGCTGTTTTTT. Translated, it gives CASSQERRQRGELFF.